This record looks at one T cell receptor beta chain sequence and its context. Its antigen remains unidentified. V shed 5 bases and J shed 0 bases, with 17 bases lying between them. Germline values: CDR1 SGHTA, CDR2 FQGTGA. The CDR3 runs 17 residues. This specimen belongs to a study of T cells in Graves' hyperthyroidism and ophthalmopathy. Study-level points and caveats: Most expanded thyroid clonotypes above 0.001 recurred in blood.

Amplification of TCR beta CDR3 regions used RNA as the template. Primed by the HTBI set, a first-round RT-PCR was run on the TCR CDR3. TCRdb ran MiXCR on the multiplex PCR reads and lists one entry per CDR3 protein. This sample has hundreds of thousands of distinct CDR3 sequences; 45% occur once, and the top ten carry 6.5% to 9%. On the basis of clinical symptoms, serum thyroxine and TRAb, thyroid ultrasound and orbital computed tomography, diagnoses were made. This chain uses TRBV7-3 with TRBJ1-3; possible D gene TRBD1, 5 bases. The sample was peripheral blood or thyroid tissue (not recorded which). The clonotype comes from an adult man with Graves' disease, either hyperthyroidism or ophthalmopathy (not recorded which). CDR3: CASSPLGVQVSGNTIYF. The CDR3 DNA reads TGTGCCAGCAGCCCCCTTGGCGTACAGGTCTCTGGAAACACCATATATTTT.